The 5 T cell receptor beta chains reported below all come from one sample, sequenced in a study of OX40 agonist ivuxolimab in advanced cancers. The method was the immunoSEQ multiplex PCR assay. TCRdb re-hosts the immuneACCESS table, in-frame sequences only. Its copies lack some clones; in the studies checked, an unresolved V gene accounts for under half of them, and the cause for the rest is not known. Present in this sample are approximately 66,000 clones, around 85% of which were seen just once. The ten largest clones represent about 0.82% of the sample. This specimen was CD4+ or CD8+ T cells sorted from blood, taken in a trial of the OX40 agonist ivuxolimab. Source of these receptors: an adult with an advanced solid tumor such as melanoma, head and neck, liver or kidney cancer.

The rearrangement joins TRBV5-1 to TRBJ2-7; possibly TRBD1 or TRBD2 for D (5 bases each). V was clipped by 5 bases and J by 5 bases, with 14 bases between them. The CDR3 runs to 13 residues. Looked up from germline, CDR1 is SGHRS and CDR2 is YFSETQ. CDR3 protein: CASRVGRGDEQYF. In DNA form, the CDR3 reads TGCGCCAGCAGGGTGGGGAGAGGGGACGAGCAGTACTTC. Supplemented by reference TRBV5-1 and TRBJ2-7, the full variable domain reads KAGVTQTPRYLIKTRGQQVTLSCSPISGHRSVSWYQQTPGQGLQFLFEYFSETQRNKGNFPGRFSGRQFSNSRSEMNVSTLELGDSALYLCASRVGRGDEQYFGPGTRLTVT.

This clone occurred a few times. The V gene is TRBV28, the J gene TRBJ2-3; no reliable D call. This CDR3 contains 14 residues. The V and J ends lost 4 bases and 0 bases respectively, with 8 bases between them. Germline-derived CDR1 and CDR2 are MDHEN and SYDVKM. CDR3 region: CASSSLMSTDTQYF. The CDR3 DNA sequence: TGTGCCAGCAGTTCCCTGATGAGCACAGATACGCAGTATTTT.

The genes are TRBV9 and TRBJ2-7, with D unclear. The length of the CDR3 is 18 residues. Per germline, CDR1 SGDLS and CDR2 YYNGEE. Trimming stripped 8 bases from V and 4 bases from J, with 31 bases between. The CDR3 sequence: CASTRPGQTCPGDYEQYF. The CDR3 nucleotides read TGTGCCAGTACCCGACCGGGCCAAACGTGCCCTGGGGATTACGAGCAGTACTTC.

This clone was detected a few times. V is TRBV6-5 and J is TRBJ1-1; the match to TRBD1 covers 8 bases. Germline V gene lookup returns CDR1 MNHEY and CDR2 SVGAGI. The CDR3 is 13 amino acids. V was pared by 6 bases and J by 6 bases, with 6 bases of the junction left unmatched. The CDR3 reads CASRLNRGSEAFF. CDR3 DNA sequence: TGTGCCAGCAGGCTTAACAGGGGGTCTGAAGCTTTCTTT.

V usage is TRBV7-9 and J usage is TRBJ1-3; 8 bases map to TRBD1. Trimming at V came to 5 bases and at J to 8 bases, leaving 5 bases not matched to a gene. This CDR3 region has 13 residues. Germline CDR1 SEHNR, CDR2 FQNEAQ (reference sequence). The DNA for the CDR3 is TGTGCCAGCAGCATCGGACAGGGTGACACCATATATTTT. Its translation: CASSIGQGDTIYF.